A selection of T cell receptor beta chains follows, all from one sample in a study of blood T cell repertoires in COVID-19. Clones were read by immunoSEQ multiplex PCR, and TCRdb kept only the in-frame ones, dropping some. The sample has fewer than 85,000 clones, roughly 88% seen once. Sequencing input: peripheral blood. These receptors came from a human donor in a cohort sampled during active COVID-19. Each CDR3 is given with its conserved first and last residue. A D gene is named only where the DNA matches it firmly. Clone sizes are given selectively: once, few, many, or a class where the clone is expanded.

j_gene | v_gene | d_gene | abundance | CDR3nt | CDR3aa
TRBJ1-1 | TRBV5-4 | NA | NA | TGTGCCAGCAGCTTGTTGAGGGACACTGAAGCTTTCTTT | CASSLLRDTEAFF
TRBJ2-1 | TRBV14 | TRBD1 | few | TGTGCCAGCAGCCAAGGGGACAGGGGCTCCTACAATGAGCAGTTCTTC | CASSQGDRGSYNEQFF
TRBJ2-7 | TRBV28 | NA | NA | TGTGCCAGCAGGCGACAGAGCTCCTACGAGCAGTACTTC | CASRRQSSYEQYF
TRBJ2-1 | TRBV29-1 | TRBD2 | NA | TGCAGCGCTGGGAGGCTAGCGGGAGGGGGTAATGAGCAGTTCTTC | CSAGRLAGGGNEQFF
TRBJ1-1 | TRBV5-1 | NA | once | TGCGCCAGCGGCGTTAGCCCCGTCGGAGCTTTCTTT | CASGVSPVGAFF
TRBJ2-1 | TRBV3-1/TRBV3-2 | TRBD1 | NA | TGTGCCAGCAGCCAAGGGACAGGGTTATTCAGTGAGCAGTTCTTC | CASSQGTGLFSEQFF
TRBJ1-5 | TRBV27 | NA | NA | TGTGCCAGCAGTTTTTCGGGGGGGAATCAGCCCCAGCATTTT | CASSFSGGNQPQHF
TRBJ2-1 | TRBV5-6 | NA | NA | TGTGCCAGCACCCCATTGGGCCAGGGCAATGAGCAGTTCTTC | CASTPLGQGNEQFF
TRBJ2-1 | TRBV7-6 | NA | NA | TGTGCCAGCAGCCCGATCGGGTTAGACTCCTACAATGAGCAGTTCTTC | CASSPIGLDSYNEQFF
TRBJ1-1 | TRBV24-1 | NA | few | TGTGCCACCAGTGACGTGAAGGGGAACCCGGGTCGAGCTTTCTTT | CATSDVKGNPGRAFF
TRBJ1-6 | TRBV10-3 | TRBD1 | NA | TGTGCCATCAGTGCGGACAGGGGGCAGCCTCCAAATTCACCCCTCCACTTT | CAISADRGQPPNSPLHF
TRBJ2-5 | TRBV10-2 | NA | NA | TGCGCCAGCACGCCGGACTTCCAAGAGACCCAGTACTTC | CASTPDFQETQYF
TRBJ2-7 | TRBV27 | NA | NA | TGTGCCAGCACCCCCTCTGGGTGGAGCTCCTACGAGCAGTACTTC | CASTPSGWSSYEQYF
TRBJ1-2 | TRBV6-5 | NA | NA | TGTGCCAGCAGATTGGAGGCAGCTCATGGCTACACCTTC | CASRLEAAHGYTF
TRBJ2-4 | TRBV3-1/TRBV3-2 | TRBD2 | NA | TGTGCCAGCAGCCAAGATTTTCGGCGGGGGGGCCGGGAAAACATTCAGTACTTC | CASSQDFRRGGRENIQYF
TRBJ1-1 | TRBV5-5 | NA | NA | TGTGCCAGCAGCTTGGTGGAGGGGAGGACGGAAGCTTTCTTT | CASSLVEGRTEAFF
TRBJ2-7 | TRBV27 | NA | NA | TGTGCCAGCAGTCCCAGGGAGGACGAGCAGTACTTC | CASSPREDEQYF
TRBJ2-4 | TRBV30 | NA | NA | TGTGCCTGGAGTCAGGGTCTACCGTGGGAAAACATTCAGTACTTC | CAWSQGLPWENIQYF
TRBJ1-2 | TRBV7-2 | NA | NA | TGTGCCAGCAGCTTAGCGGGGGCAGTACTTAACTATGGCTACACCTTC | CASSLAGAVLNYGYTF
TRBJ1-5 | TRBV3-1/TRBV3-2 | TRBD1 | NA | TGTGCCAGCAGCCACGGGGACAGGGATAATCAGCCCCAGCATTTT | CASSHGDRDNQPQHF
TRBJ2-2 | TRBV5-1 | TRBD1 | NA | TGCGCCAGCAGCACCGGACAGGGGACCGGGGAGCTGTTTTTT | CASSTGQGTGELFF
TRBJ1-5 | TRBV6-1 | NA | NA | TGTGCCAGCAGTGAAGTAGGGGTAAACCAGCCCCAGCATTTT | CASSEVGVNQPQHF
TRBJ1-5 | TRBV12-3/TRBV12-4 | NA | NA | TGTGCCAGCAGCCTGACAGAAAATCAGCCCCAGCATTTT | CASSLTENQPQHF
TRBJ1-1 | TRBV7-2 | NA | NA | TGTGCCAGCAGCTTTCCCCTAACAGAGAACACTGAAGCTTTCTTT | CASSFPLTENTEAFF
TRBJ1-5 | TRBV30 | NA | NA | TGTGCCTGCGAAACAGGGATTGATCAGCCCCAGCATTTT | CACETGIDQPQHF
TRBJ1-1 | TRBV5-4 | NA | NA | TGTGCCAGCTCGGGGGGGGCCGACGGGAGGGACACTGAAGCTTTCTTT | CASSGGADGRDTEAFF
TRBJ2-1 | TRBV27 | NA | NA | TGTGCCAGCAGTTTATCCCAGGGGCGATTTTTGAATGAGCAGTTCTTC | CASSLSQGRFLNEQFF
TRBJ1-5 | TRBV30 | TRBD1 | once | TGTGCCTGGAGTGTGGGACAGGGAAGGGATCAGCCCCAGCATTTT | CAWSVGQGRDQPQHF
TRBJ2-5 | TRBV7-2 | TRBD2 | NA | TGTGCCAGCAGCTTAGTCGTCGCGGGAGGGCCGCAAGAGACCCAGTACTTC | CASSLVVAGGPQETQYF
TRBJ2-3 | TRBV19 | TRBD1 | NA | TGTGCCAGTAGTATTTCCGAGACAGGGGGCGGGACAGATACGCAGTATTTT | CASSISETGGGTDTQYF
TRBJ2-3 | TRBV5-1 | NA | once | TGCGCCAGCAGCTTTACAGGGATTAGCGGCACAGATACGCAGTATTTT | CASSFTGISGTDTQYF
TRBJ2-1 | TRBV18 | TRBD1 | once | TGTGCCAGCTCACTGGGACAGGACAATGAGCAGTTCTTC | CASSLGQDNEQFF
TRBJ2-1 | TRBV3-1/TRBV3-2 | TRBD2 | NA | TGTGCCAGCAGCCAAGGCGGGTTAGGACTAGCGGACAATGAGCAGTTCTTC | CASSQGGLGLADNEQFF
TRBJ2-5 | TRBV3-1/TRBV3-2 | TRBD2 | NA | TGTGCCAGCAGCCAAGAGACGGGAGGGCCGGGGGAGACCCAGTACTTC | CASSQETGGPGETQYF
TRBJ2-7 | TRBV2 | NA | few | TGTGCCAGCAGTCCCACTTTAAGCTCCTACGAGCAGTACTTC | CASSPTLSSYEQYF
TRBJ2-7 | TRBV11-2 | TRBD1 | NA | TGTGCCACTGGGGGACAGGGATCCTACGAGCAGTACTTC | CATGGQGSYEQYF
TRBJ1-5 | TRBV7-9 | TRBD1 | NA | TGTGCCAGCAGCTCCGTCCCAACGGGACAGAATAGCAATCAGCCCCAGCATTTT | CASSSVPTGQNSNQPQHF
TRBJ2-2 | TRBV19 | NA | NA | TGTGCCAGTAGTATTACAGGGGGGGGCGGGGAGCTGTTTTTT | CASSITGGGGELFF
TRBJ1-4 | TRBV28 | NA | NA | TGTGCCAGCAGTTTTTTAGGGGCTAATGAAAAACTGTTTTTT | CASSFLGANEKLFF
TRBJ1-4 | TRBV9 | TRBD1 | NA | TGTGCCAGCAGCGTTAGACAGGGGGAAAAACTGTTTTTT | CASSVRQGEKLFF
TRBJ1-1 | TRBV25-1 | NA | NA | TGTGCCAGCAGTGCCGAGGTAGGAAACACTGAAGCTTTCTTT | CASSAEVGNTEAFF
TRBJ1-2 | TRBV12-3/TRBV12-4 | NA | NA | TGTGCCAGCAGTTTAGGAGTCCGGGGCTACACCTTC | CASSLGVRGYTF
TRBJ2-7 | TRBV29-1 | NA | NA | TGCAGCGTTTGGGTGGGAGGTCCGGGGTCCGAGCAGTACTTC | CSVWVGGPGSEQYF
TRBJ1-4 | TRBV27 | NA | NA | TGTGCCAGCAGTCGTCGGTTAAATGAAAAACTGTTTTTT | CASSRRLNEKLFF
TRBJ2-1 | TRBV7-6 | NA | NA | TGTGCCAGCAGCTTAACCCCAAACAGGTACAATGAGCAGTTCTTC | CASSLTPNRYNEQFF
TRBJ1-1 | TRBV29-1 | NA | few | TGCAGCGTTGAAGATACAAGGGAGAGGTTCCAGAACACTGAAGCTTTCTTT | CSVEDTRERFQNTEAFF
TRBJ2-2 | TRBV27 | NA | NA | TGTGCCAGCAGTTTATGGGCCTCTTTCGGGGAGCTGTTTTTT | CASSLWASFGELFF
TRBJ2-5 | TRBV7-2 | NA | few | TGTGCCAGCAGCGCCCCACTAGCTGCGACCCAGTACTTC | CASSAPLAATQYF